Shown below are 16 T cell receptor beta chains from a single sample sequenced in a study of graft-versus-host responses after intestinal transplantation. Their recognized antigens are unknown. Measured with immunoSEQ multiplex PCR; TCRdb has only the in-frame clones, and not every one. The sample shows 85,000 to 100,000 clones, about 90% of them seen only once. This material consisted of unstimulated CD8+ T cells sorted from spleen or lymph node cells, taken before transplant. All receptors derive from a human donor who was the organ donor for an intestinal transplant.

V and J are TRBV27 and TRBJ1-4, with a tentative D call TRBD1 (5 bases). Germline lookup yields CDR1 MNHEY and CDR2 SMNVEV (reference sequence). The CDR3 consists of 15 residues. Trimming took 5 bases from V and 7 from J, leaving 17 bases between them. This chain's CDR3 is CASSEHTGLAEKLFF. The CDR3 DNA reads as TGTGCCAGCAGTGAACACACAGGTCTGGCTGAAAAACTGTTTTTT.

This chain links TRBV29-1 with TRBJ2-7; 8 nucleotides match TRBD1. J was trimmed by 4 bases and V by 0 bases; bases with no gene match: 8. The germline gives CDR1 SQVTM, CDR2 ANQGSEA. The CDR3 extends over 15 amino acids. The CDR3 region is CSVEEIQGALYEQYF. Written as DNA, the CDR3 is TGCAGCGTTGAAGAGATCCAGGGGGCCTTATACGAGCAGTACTTC.

V and J are TRBV9 and TRBJ2-3; D is unclear. CDR1 is SGDLS and CDR2 is YYNGEE in the germline V gene. V lost 0 bases to trimming and J lost 6 bases, with 8 bases between them. The CDR3 runs to 13 residues. In DNA form, the CDR3 reads TGTGCCAGCAGCGTAGGCGGAGTGGATACGCAGTATTTT. This gives the protein CASSVGGVDTQYF.

The rearrangement joins TRBV6-1 to TRBJ1-6, with 8 bases lining up with TRBD1. With 7 bases clipped from V and 9 bases from J, the junction kept 5 bases outside the gene matches. CDR1 is MNHNS, CDR2 SASEGT, per germline. This CDR3 region has 13 residues. CDR3 sequence: CASTTGDASPLHF. Here the CDR3 DNA reads TGTGCCAGCACGACAGGGGATGCTTCACCCCTCCACTTT.

The CDR3 DNA reads as TGCGCCAGCAGTGGGGTCACGGCGGGGGGAATGTACGAGACCCAGTACTTC. This gives the protein CASSGVTAGGMYETQYF. The V call is TRBV10-1, the J call TRBJ2-5; 8 bases line up with TRBD2. V was pared by 4 bases and J by 5 bases, with 15 bases of the junction left unmatched. The CDR3 sequence is 17 residues long. Germline V lookup: CDR1 WNHNN, CDR2 SYGVQD (reference sequence).

The chain joins TRBV19 to TRBJ1-5; no clear D. The CDR3 is 13 amino acids. Looked up from germline, CDR1 is LNHDA and CDR2 is SQIVND (reference sequence). V was shortened by 7 bases and J by 2 bases, with 9 bases between the two germline ends. The CDR3, as DNA: TGTGCCAGTAACACCGTTGGCAATCAGCCCCAGCATTTT. Encoded protein: CASNTVGNQPQHF.

The chain uses TRBV7-8 and TRBJ1-2; 9 bases are a match to TRBD1. Per germline, CDR1 SGHVS and CDR2 FQNEAQ. The V gene end was trimmed by 2 bases and the J gene end by 4 bases; junction bases not matched to a gene: 5. The CDR3 runs to 15 residues. CDR3 DNA sequence: TGTGCCAGCAGCTTACTCACAGGGGGCCCCTATGGCTACACCTTC. Translation: CASSLLTGGPYGYTF.

The sample holds a few counts of this clone. J is TRBJ2-7 and V is TRBV5-6; D not certain. The germline V gene encodes CDR1 SGHDT and CDR2 YYEEEE. The CDR3 runs 13 residues. V lost 2 bases to trimming and J lost 2 bases, with 8 bases between them. This chain's CDR3 is CASSFIETYEQYF. DNA for the CDR3: TGTGCCAGCAGCTTCATAGAGACCTACGAGCAGTACTTC.

The V gene is TRBV5-6, the J gene TRBJ1-5; no reliable D call. The CDR3 has 15 residues. The germline CDR1 and CDR2 sequences are SGHDT and YYEEEE. Trimming left V 1 base short and J 6 bases short, with 14 bases between. In DNA, the CDR3 is TGTGCCAGCAGCTTGCTCCGCGGGGTGGGTCAGCCCCAGCATTTT. This translates into CASSLLRGVGQPQHF.

This clone is a singleton in its sample. The chain has TRBV14 and TRBJ2-2; D may be TRBD2 (7 bases). V was cut by 3 bases and J by 5 bases, with 16 bases left in between. The CDR3 runs 16 residues. The germline V gene has CDR1 SGHDN and CDR2 FVKESK. The CDR3 DNA reads TGTGCCAGCAGCCAGAAGGGGGGGGGCCCGACCGGGGAGCTGTTTTTT. Protein: CASSQKGGGPTGELFF.

The J gene is TRBJ2-7, the V gene TRBV13; TRBD2 aligns across 8 bases. CDR3 size: 15 residues. J gave up 6 bases and V 0 bases, and 7 bases lay outside the gene matches. Germline values: CDR1 PRHDT, CDR2 FYEKMQ (reference sequence). CDR3: CASSLGAGGWSEQYF. The CDR3 nucleotides read TGTGCCAGCAGCTTAGGGGCGGGAGGTTGGTCCGAGCAGTACTTC. Drawing the rest from reference TRBV13 and TRBJ2-7, the complete variable domain is AAGVIQSPRHLIKEKRETATLKCYPIPRHDTVYWYQQGPGQDPQFLISFYEKMQSDKGSIPDRFSAQQFSDYHSELNMSSLELGDSALYFCASSLGAGGWSEQYFGPGTRLTVT.

The V call is TRBV10-2, the J call TRBJ2-1; 7 nucleotides line up with TRBD2. From germline, CDR1 is WSHSY and CDR2 SAAADI. This CDR3 has 19 residues. The V gene end was trimmed by 0 bases and the J gene end by 1 base; junction bases not matched to a gene: 12. CDR3 region: CASSESRSGILTSYNEQFF. The CDR3 coding sequence is TGCGCCAGCAGTGAGTCCCGGAGCGGGATACTTACGTCCTACAATGAGCAGTTCTTC.

V gene TRBV13 combines with J gene TRBJ2-7; weak D call: TRBD2 (7 bases). Trimming pared 0 bases from V and 0 bases from J, leaving 18 bases between. The CDR3 spans 18 residues. The V gene's germline CDR1 is PRHDT and CDR2 FYEKMQ (reference sequence). CDR3 sequence (DNA): TGTGCCAGCAGCTTAGGCCTTGAGGGGGGGCTCCTCTCCTACGAGCAGTACTTC. This sequence encodes CASSLGLEGGLLSYEQYF.

This sequence joins TRBV28 and TRBJ2-7; 8 bases map to TRBD1. J lost 4 bases, V lost 9 bases, and 14 bases had no gene match. The CDR3 extends over 15 amino acids. Germline CDR1 reads MDHEN; CDR2 reads SYDVKM. CDR3 sequence reads: CASFASDRDIYEQYF. In nucleotides, the CDR3 is TGTGCCAGTTTCGCGTCGGACAGGGACATTTACGAGCAGTACTTC.

The gene calls are TRBV5-6 and TRBJ2-3; 8 positions agree with TRBD2. The V gene end was trimmed by 4 bases and the J gene end by 7 bases; junction bases not matched to a gene: 8. The CDR3 length is 14 residues. CDR1 SGHDT and CDR2 YYEEEE come from the germline V gene. The CDR3, as DNA: TGTGCCAGCAGCCCAGGGACTAGTGCACATACGCAGTATTTT. Protein sequence: CASSPGTSAHTQYF.

The genes are TRBV2 and TRBJ2-7, with D maybe TRBD2 (6 bases). CDR1 SNHLY and CDR2 FYNNEI come from the germline V gene. The ends were cut back, 6 bases at V and 2 bases at J, with 14 bases in the middle. CDR3 length equals 14 residues. The CDR3 sequence: CASRPGLRPYEQYF. For the CDR3, the DNA is TGTGCCAGCAGACCGGGACTCCGACCCTACGAGCAGTACTTC.